Listed below are T cell receptor beta chains from one sample, sequenced in a study of blood T cell repertoires in COVID-19. The data were produced by immunoSEQ multiplex PCR, yet TCRdb's version contains in-frame clones alone and is incomplete. The table lists about 260,000 clones, less than 95% of them singletons. The sequenced sample was PBMCs or T cells enriched from blood (not recorded which). The receptors originated from a man aged 35 to 55 who had been exposed to COVID-19. Each CDR3 is given with its conserved first and last residue. The D gene is left open where the match is weak. Rows give clone size only sometimes, using once, few, many, or a class for an expanded clone.

-	once	TRBV5-5	TRBJ1-3	TGTGCCAGCAGCTTGGGCTATTGGAGCTCTGGAAACACCATATATTTT	CASSLGYWSSGNTIYF
-	-	TRBV9	TRBJ1-2	TGTGCCAGCAGCGTAGGAGGTACCGCTTATGGCTACACCTTC	CASSVGGTAYGYTF
TRBD1	-	TRBV28	TRBJ1-4	TGTGCCAGCAGTCCGGCAGGGGGAACTAATGAAAAACTGTTTTTT	CASSPAGGTNEKLFF
-	-	TRBV12-3/TRBV12-4	TRBJ1-2	TGTGCCAGCAGCCGCCAGGGAGGCTATGGCTACACCTTC	CASSRQGGYGYTF
-	-	TRBV19	TRBJ1-6	TGTGCCAGTACCATCGCCCAGACGACATCACCCCTCCACTTT	CASTIAQTTSPLHF
-	-	TRBV29-1	TRBJ2-1	TGCAGCGTTGAAGGGACAGTGGGCAATGAGCAGTTCTTC	CSVEGTVGNEQFF
TRBD2	once	TRBV5-1	TRBJ2-5	TGCGCCAGCAGCTCGGGACTAGTCCAAGAGACCCAGTACTTC	CASSSGLVQETQYF
TRBD2	-	TRBV30	TRBJ2-7	TGTGCCTGGACATTAAAGACTAGCGGGGGACACGAGCAGTACTTC	CAWTLKTSGGHEQYF
-	-	TRBV11-2	TRBJ2-7	TGTGCCAGCAGCTTAGGAGGGAACGAGCAGTACTTC	CASSLGGNEQYF
TRBD1	-	TRBV19	TRBJ1-5	TGTGCCAGTAGTACACAGGGGTGGTATCAGCCCCAGCATTTT	CASSTQGWYQPQHF
-	-	TRBV2	TRBJ1-5	TGTGCCAGCAGTCGTTTAAGACAGGATAATCAGCCCCAGCATTTT	CASSRLRQDNQPQHF
TRBD1	-	TRBV7-6	TRBJ2-3	TGTGCCAGCAGCAGACCGGGACAGGGTGTTGCAGATACGCAGTATTTT	CASSRPGQGVADTQYF
-	-	TRBV12-3/TRBV12-4	TRBJ1-5	TGTGCCTGCTTAAGGGGAGGGGATCAGCCCCAGCATTTT	CACLRGGDQPQHF
-	few	TRBV7-8	TRBJ2-5	TGTGCCAGCAGCTCAACTGGACAGAAAGAGACCCAGTACTTC	CASSSTGQKETQYF
TRBD1	-	TRBV3-1/TRBV3-2	TRBJ1-2	TGTGCCAGCAGCCAAACTGGACAGGCTTCTAACTATGGTGGCTACACCTTC	CASSQTGQASNYGGYTF
TRBD1	-	TRBV28	TRBJ1-2	TGTGCCAGCAGTTTATCGGCCCGGGACAGGGAATTGGTCTATGGCTACACCTTC	CASSLSARDRELVYGYTF